The rows below give T cell receptor beta chains drawn from one sample of a study of blood T cell repertoires in COVID-19. Sequencing used immunoSEQ multiplex PCR; TCRdb keeps in-frame clones, though not all of them. Among 350,000 or so clones listed, around 87% were seen once. Sequenced input: peripheral blood. All receptors come from a woman in her twenties or thirties with COVID-19, enrolled during active disease. Each CDR3 is given with its conserved first and last residue. D genes are given only for firm matches. Size values are once, few and many counts, or a class for expanded clones, and some rows have none.

v_call: TRBV7-2; j_call: TRBJ2-7; clone_size: few; d_call: TRBD1; cdr3_nt: TGTGCCAGCAGCCCAGTGGGTGGGACAGTAATCTACGAGCAGTACTTC; cdr3_aa: CASSPVGGTVIYEQYF
v_call: TRBV7-6; j_call: TRBJ2-1; clone_size: NA; d_call: TRBD2; cdr3_nt: TGTGCCAGCAGCCCATCTAGCGGCTCCTACAATGAGCAGTTCTTC; cdr3_aa: CASSPSSGSYNEQFF
v_call: TRBV6-2/TRBV6-3; j_call: TRBJ2-2; clone_size: NA; d_call: TRBD2; cdr3_nt: TGTGCCAGCAGTTACTCGGGCGGACTAGCGGGAAGAGGGACCGGGGAGCTGTTTTTT; cdr3_aa: CASSYSGGLAGRGTGELFF
v_call: TRBV19; j_call: TRBJ1-4; clone_size: NA; d_call: NA; cdr3_nt: TGTGCCAGTAGTATAGATCCGGGTCTTAATGAAAAACTGTTTTTT; cdr3_aa: CASSIDPGLNEKLFF
v_call: TRBV4-1; j_call: TRBJ2-2; clone_size: NA; d_call: TRBD2; cdr3_nt: TGCGCCAGCAGCCAGACCGGACTAGCGGGAGTGACCGGGGAGCTGTTTTTT; cdr3_aa: CASSQTGLAGVTGELFF
v_call: TRBV2; j_call: TRBJ2-3; clone_size: NA; d_call: NA; cdr3_nt: TGTGCCAGCAGTGACCAGGGGTGGGATACGCAGTATTTT; cdr3_aa: CASSDQGWDTQYF
v_call: TRBV7-9; j_call: TRBJ2-7; clone_size: once; d_call: TRBD1; cdr3_nt: TGTGCCAGCAGCTTGGGCCCCGGGACAGCAAACTACGAGCAGTACTTC; cdr3_aa: CASSLGPGTANYEQYF
v_call: TRBV3-1/TRBV3-2; j_call: TRBJ1-1; clone_size: NA; d_call: TRBD1; cdr3_nt: TGTGCCAGCAGCCAAGACGGGACAGGGGGCCTCGGGAGGGAAGCTTTCTTT; cdr3_aa: CASSQDGTGGLGREAFF
v_call: TRBV7-9; j_call: TRBJ2-7; clone_size: NA; d_call: NA; cdr3_nt: TGTGCCAGCAGCTTCTCCCAGGACTCCTACGAGCAGTACTTC; cdr3_aa: CASSFSQDSYEQYF
v_call: TRBV18; j_call: TRBJ2-5; clone_size: NA; d_call: TRBD2; cdr3_nt: TGTGCCAGCTCACCACTACCAACACTAGCGGCTCAAGAGACCCAGTACTTC; cdr3_aa: CASSPLPTLAAQETQYF
v_call: TRBV6-5; j_call: TRBJ1-5; clone_size: NA; d_call: NA; cdr3_nt: TGTGCCAGCACCTCGACAGGCGGTCAGCCCCAGCATTTT; cdr3_aa: CASTSTGGQPQHF
v_call: TRBV9; j_call: TRBJ2-2; clone_size: NA; d_call: NA; cdr3_nt: TGTGCCAGCAGCCCACTCCGACAGGCAACCGGGGAGCTGTTTTTT; cdr3_aa: CASSPLRQATGELFF
v_call: TRBV7-2; j_call: TRBJ2-5; clone_size: NA; d_call: NA; cdr3_nt: TGTGCCAGCAGCTTAGGTGGCCATTCCCAAGAGACCCAGTACTTC; cdr3_aa: CASSLGGHSQETQYF
v_call: TRBV5-4; j_call: TRBJ1-2; clone_size: NA; d_call: NA; cdr3_nt: TGTGCCAGCAGCTTGGCCTCGGGTAATGGCTACACCTTC; cdr3_aa: CASSLASGNGYTF
v_call: TRBV30; j_call: TRBJ2-1; clone_size: NA; d_call: NA; cdr3_nt: TGTGCCTGGAGTGCGGACTCCTATGAGCAGTTCTTC; cdr3_aa: CAWSADSYEQFF
v_call: TRBV27; j_call: TRBJ1-2; clone_size: NA; d_call: NA; cdr3_nt: TGTGCCAGCAGTTTAATGGGGGGCTATGGCTACACCTTC; cdr3_aa: CASSLMGGYGYTF
v_call: TRBV5-1; j_call: TRBJ2-1; clone_size: NA; d_call: TRBD1; cdr3_nt: TGCGCCAGCAGACCAGGGACAGGGGGCGCGAGGGGATATGCGTTCTTC; cdr3_aa: CASRPGTGGARGYAFF
v_call: TRBV2; j_call: TRBJ2-7; clone_size: NA; d_call: TRBD1; cdr3_nt: TGTGCCAGCAGTATTTCCGGGACAGGTCCTTACGAGCAGTACTTC; cdr3_aa: CASSISGTGPYEQYF
v_call: TRBV7-9; j_call: TRBJ2-6; clone_size: NA; d_call: NA; cdr3_nt: TGTGCCAGCACCCAAGGCGGGGTGTACTCTGGGGCCAACGTCCTGACTTTC; cdr3_aa: CASTQGGVYSGANVLTF
v_call: TRBV15; j_call: TRBJ2-7; clone_size: NA; d_call: NA; cdr3_nt: TGTGCCACCAGCAGATCTGGGTTAGGGGACGAGCAGTACTTC; cdr3_aa: CATSRSGLGDEQYF
v_call: TRBV19; j_call: TRBJ2-3; clone_size: once; d_call: NA; cdr3_nt: TGTGCCAGTAGTACATCAGATACGCAGTATTTT; cdr3_aa: CASSTSDTQYF
v_call: TRBV7-9; j_call: TRBJ1-2; clone_size: NA; d_call: NA; cdr3_nt: TGTGCCAGCAGCTTAGAGGCGGGGTATGGCTACACCTTC; cdr3_aa: CASSLEAGYGYTF
v_call: TRBV30; j_call: TRBJ2-7; clone_size: NA; d_call: NA; cdr3_nt: TGTGCCTGGAGTAGGCAGGCTACCTACGAGCAGTACTTC; cdr3_aa: CAWSRQATYEQYF
v_call: TRBV28; j_call: TRBJ2-1; clone_size: NA; d_call: TRBD2; cdr3_nt: TGTGCCAGCAGCTTTGGCGGGAGACTTTCCTACAATGAGCAGTTCTTC; cdr3_aa: CASSFGGRLSYNEQFF
v_call: TRBV6-1; j_call: TRBJ1-3; clone_size: NA; d_call: NA; cdr3_nt: TGTGCCAGCAGTGATGGAGGGGCGGAAAACACCATATATTTT; cdr3_aa: CASSDGGAENTIYF
v_call: TRBV18; j_call: TRBJ2-1; clone_size: NA; d_call: TRBD1; cdr3_nt: TGTGCCAGCTCACCATTCACAGGGGATGAGCAGTTCTTC; cdr3_aa: CASSPFTGDEQFF
v_call: TRBV28; j_call: TRBJ2-7; clone_size: once; d_call: NA; cdr3_nt: TGTGCCAGCAGTACCGGGGGCTACGAGCAGTACTTC; cdr3_aa: CASSTGGYEQYF
v_call: TRBV7-8; j_call: TRBJ1-2; clone_size: NA; d_call: TRBD1; cdr3_nt: TGTGCCAGCAGCTTAGCCCCGCGCCAGGGGGCGTATGGCTACACCTTC; cdr3_aa: CASSLAPRQGAYGYTF
v_call: TRBV4-2; j_call: TRBJ1-5; clone_size: NA; d_call: NA; cdr3_nt: TGTGCCAGCAGCCAAGACTCGCAGGGGTTCAATCAGCCCCAGCATTTT; cdr3_aa: CASSQDSQGFNQPQHF
v_call: TRBV7-7; j_call: TRBJ2-5; clone_size: NA; d_call: NA; cdr3_nt: TGTGCTAGCTCGGACAGAGGAGAGACCCAGTACTTC; cdr3_aa: CASSDRGETQYF
v_call: TRBV19; j_call: TRBJ2-5; clone_size: NA; d_call: TRBD1; cdr3_nt: TGTGCCAGTAGTACCGGGACAGGGGGACGGGAGACCCAGTACTTC; cdr3_aa: CASSTGTGGRETQYF
v_call: TRBV28; j_call: TRBJ1-2; clone_size: NA; d_call: NA; cdr3_nt: TGTGCCAGCATTCACCAGGGCCGTTATGGCTACACCTTC; cdr3_aa: CASIHQGRYGYTF
v_call: TRBV6-2/TRBV6-3; j_call: TRBJ1-2; clone_size: NA; d_call: NA; cdr3_nt: TGTGCCAGCAGTTACGGCCCCATCGCGGCTAATGGCTACACCTTC; cdr3_aa: CASSYGPIAANGYTF
v_call: TRBV5-1; j_call: TRBJ2-7; clone_size: few; d_call: TRBD2; cdr3_nt: TGCGCCAGCAGCCCGAGGGAGGGAGGACGGCGCGAGCAGTACTTC; cdr3_aa: CASSPREGGRREQYF
v_call: TRBV28; j_call: TRBJ1-2; clone_size: NA; d_call: NA; cdr3_nt: TGTGCCAGCAGTGTACCCGGGGACTCCTATGGCTACACCTTC; cdr3_aa: CASSVPGDSYGYTF
v_call: TRBV9; j_call: TRBJ2-1; clone_size: once; d_call: TRBD2; cdr3_nt: TGTGCCAGCAGCGTAGAGGGACTACTCTACAATGAGCAGTTCTTC; cdr3_aa: CASSVEGLLYNEQFF
v_call: TRBV5-4; j_call: TRBJ1-1; clone_size: NA; d_call: TRBD1; cdr3_nt: TGTGCCAGCAGACGCGGACAGGAGACGAACACTGAAGCTTTCTTT; cdr3_aa: CASRRGQETNTEAFF
v_call: TRBV3-1/TRBV3-2; j_call: TRBJ2-7; clone_size: NA; d_call: TRBD2; cdr3_nt: TGTGCCAGCAGCCGGCTACCGACTAGCGGGGGCTACGAGCAGTACTTC; cdr3_aa: CASSRLPTSGGYEQYF
v_call: TRBV10-1; j_call: TRBJ2-7; clone_size: few; d_call: NA; cdr3_nt: TGCGCCAGCAGTGCTGGACAGTCCTACGAGCAGTACTTC; cdr3_aa: CASSAGQSYEQYF
v_call: TRBV7-9; j_call: TRBJ2-2; clone_size: NA; d_call: TRBD1; cdr3_nt: TGTGCCAGCAGCCCGACGGACAGGGGGTACACCGGGGAGCTGTTTTTT; cdr3_aa: CASSPTDRGYTGELFF
v_call: TRBV5-1; j_call: TRBJ2-2; clone_size: NA; d_call: NA; cdr3_nt: TGCGCCAGTATCCTGGCCCCAGGGACCGGGGAGCTGTTTTTT; cdr3_aa: CASILAPGTGELFF
v_call: TRBV3-1/TRBV3-2; j_call: TRBJ2-7; clone_size: NA; d_call: TRBD2; cdr3_nt: TGTGCCAGCAGCCAGAAGGGACTAGCGGGAAACGAGCAGTACTTC; cdr3_aa: CASSQKGLAGNEQYF
v_call: TRBV6-2/TRBV6-3; j_call: TRBJ1-1; clone_size: NA; d_call: NA; cdr3_nt: TGTGCCAGCAGTCCACAGGTTGGGAACACTGAAGCTTTCTTT; cdr3_aa: CASSPQVGNTEAFF
v_call: TRBV7-3; j_call: TRBJ2-5; clone_size: NA; d_call: NA; cdr3_nt: TGTGCCAGCAGCCTTGACTCCGTAGAGACCCAGTACTTC; cdr3_aa: CASSLDSVETQYF
v_call: TRBV9; j_call: TRBJ2-1; clone_size: NA; d_call: TRBD1; cdr3_nt: TGTGCCAGCAGGTATTCGGACAGGGGTGAGCAGTTCTTC; cdr3_aa: CASRYSDRGEQFF
v_call: TRBV10-1; j_call: TRBJ2-1; clone_size: once; d_call: TRBD2; cdr3_nt: TGCGCCAGCAGCCGACTAGCGGGACTGAATGAGCAGTTCTTC; cdr3_aa: CASSRLAGLNEQFF
v_call: TRBV5-1; j_call: TRBJ2-4; clone_size: NA; d_call: TRBD1; cdr3_nt: TGCGCCAGCAGCCCGACAGGGGGCGGGAACATTCAGTACTTC; cdr3_aa: CASSPTGGGNIQYF
v_call: TRBV7-9; j_call: TRBJ1-1; clone_size: few; d_call: TRBD1; cdr3_nt: TGTGCCAGCAGCTTACAGGGGGCAGTAACTGAAGCTTTCTTT; cdr3_aa: CASSLQGAVTEAFF
v_call: TRBV9; j_call: TRBJ1-2; clone_size: once; d_call: NA; cdr3_nt: TGTGCCAGCAGCGTAGCCCTTAGCACATTAGCTAACTATGGCTACACCTTC; cdr3_aa: CASSVALSTLANYGYTF
v_call: TRBV10-3; j_call: TRBJ2-7; clone_size: NA; d_call: NA; cdr3_nt: TGTGCCATCAGTGATCAGGATTTTAGCTCCTACGAGCAGTACTTC; cdr3_aa: CAISDQDFSSYEQYF
v_call: TRBV19; j_call: TRBJ2-3; clone_size: NA; d_call: NA; cdr3_nt: TGTGCCAGTAGTAGAACGGGACTCAGTACGCAGTATTTT; cdr3_aa: CASSRTGLSTQYF
v_call: TRBV24-1; j_call: TRBJ2-5; clone_size: NA; d_call: NA; cdr3_nt: TGTGCCACCAGTGACTATCGGACTGGACCCCAAGAGACCCAGTACTTC; cdr3_aa: CATSDYRTGPQETQYF
v_call: TRBV5-4; j_call: TRBJ1-3; clone_size: NA; d_call: NA; cdr3_nt: TGTGCCAGCAGCTTGGCGGGGTCAGATGGAAACACCATATATTTT; cdr3_aa: CASSLAGSDGNTIYF
v_call: TRBV6-2/TRBV6-3; j_call: TRBJ1-2; clone_size: once; d_call: NA; cdr3_nt: TGTGCCAGCAGCCCCAGGGGAGAGGCCTATGGCTACACCTTC; cdr3_aa: CASSPRGEAYGYTF
v_call: TRBV24-1; j_call: TRBJ1-2; clone_size: NA; d_call: NA; cdr3_nt: TGTGCCACCAGTGACCCCGGGACAAACTATGGCTACACCTTC; cdr3_aa: CATSDPGTNYGYTF
v_call: TRBV7-8; j_call: TRBJ1-5; clone_size: few; d_call: NA; cdr3_nt: TGTGCCAGCAGCTTACTCCTTAATCAGCCCCAGCATTTT; cdr3_aa: CASSLLLNQPQHF
v_call: TRBV2; j_call: TRBJ1-5; clone_size: NA; d_call: NA; cdr3_nt: TGTGCCAGCAGTGAAGAGGAAGGGGATCAGCCCCAGCATTTT; cdr3_aa: CASSEEEGDQPQHF
v_call: TRBV6-2/TRBV6-3; j_call: TRBJ2-4; clone_size: NA; d_call: NA; cdr3_nt: TGTGCCAGCAGCCGCGGGTCCCTAGCCAAAAACATTCAGTACTTC; cdr3_aa: CASSRGSLAKNIQYF
v_call: TRBV4-1; j_call: TRBJ2-7; clone_size: NA; d_call: TRBD2; cdr3_nt: TGCGCCAGCAGCCTCAGGCTGGCGGGAGGGCCGACCTACGAGCAGTACTTC; cdr3_aa: CASSLRLAGGPTYEQYF